One sample yielded the 25 T cell receptor beta chains listed below, sequenced in a study of blood T cell repertoires in COVID-19. Method: immunoSEQ multiplex PCR; TCRdb's copy keeps in-frame clones and lacks some. This sample yields 200,000 to 300,000 clones, of which 80% to 90% are seen a single time; just under 2% belongs to the top ten. The specimen sequenced was peripheral blood. The receptors stem from a man younger than 45 with active or convalescent COVID-19.

V and J are TRBV20-1 and TRBJ2-1; D unclear. Germline V gene sequence: CDR1 DFQATT, CDR2 SNEGSKA (reference sequence). Trimming took 3 bases from V and 10 from J, leaving 7 bases between them. This CDR3 has 10 residues. The CDR3 DNA follows: TGCAGTGCTAGTTCGGTCGAGCAGTTCTTC. It yields the protein CSASSVEQFF.

The chain recombines TRBV5-6 with TRBJ2-5, with a tentative D call TRBD1 (5 bases). The CDR3 covers 13 residues. The germline gives CDR1 SGHDT, CDR2 YYEEEE. V was cut by 0 bases and J by 3 bases, with 6 bases left in between. CDR3 DNA: TGTGCCAGCAGCTTGGACAGGAAAGAGACCCAGTACTTC. The encoded protein is CASSLDRKETQYF.

The V call is TRBV5-4, the J call TRBJ2-3; no definite D call. CDR3 length equals 15 residues. Germline CDR1 is SGHNT and CDR2 is YYREEE (reference sequence). V was pared by 0 bases and J by 1 base, with 9 bases between. The DNA for the CDR3 is TGTGCCAGCAGCTTGGGGTTCCTAGGCACAGATACGCAGTATTTT. Translation: CASSLGFLGTDTQYF. Complete variable domain (other parts from reference TRBV5-4 and TRBJ2-3): ETGVTQSPTHLIKTRGQQVTLRCSSQSGHNTVSWYQQALGQGPQFIFQYYREEENGRGNFPPRFSGLQFPNYSSELNVNALELDDSALYLCASSLGFLGTDTQYFGPGTRLTVL.

The chain combines TRBV27 with TRBJ2-7; no clear D. This CDR3 contains 13 residues. The germline V and J ends were trimmed by 2 bases and 2 bases, with 7 bases remaining between them. The germline V gene has CDR1 MNHEY and CDR2 SMNVEV (reference sequence). The CDR3 DNA is TGTGCCAGCAGTTTACTCCCCCCCTACGAGCAGTACTTC. Translation gives CASSLLPPYEQYF.

The chain has TRBV6-6 and TRBJ2-7; 8 bases are a match to TRBD1. There are 13 residues in the CDR3. Unmatched junction bases numbered 6, after V lost 5 bases and J lost 6 bases. The V gene's germline CDR1 is MNHNY and CDR2 SVGAGI (reference sequence). The CDR3 protein is CASSPGQAREQYF. CDR3 DNA sequence: TGTGCCAGCAGTCCGGGACAGGCCCGCGAGCAGTACTTC.

The chain joins TRBV13 to TRBJ1-5, with D perhaps TRBD1 (5 bases). V gave up 2 bases and J gave up 4 bases, with 9 bases separating them. The CDR3 extends over 14 amino acids. Germline values: CDR1 PRHDT, CDR2 FYEKMQ (reference sequence). For the CDR3, the DNA is TGTGCCAGCAGCTTACGGGGGGTGAATCAGCCCCAGCATTTT. Translating gives CASSLRGVNQPQHF.

V usage is TRBV6-6 and J usage is TRBJ1-5; D might be TRBD1 (6 bases). V gave up 4 bases and J gave up 4 bases, with 11 bases separating them. The CDR3 is made up of 14 amino acids. CDR1 MNHNY and CDR2 SVGAGI come from the germline V gene (reference sequence). The chain's CDR3 is CASSSGAGNQPQHF. The DNA for the CDR3 is TGTGCCAGCAGTTCAGGGGCCGGGAATCAGCCCCAGCATTTT.

J is TRBJ2-3 and V is TRBV29-1; TRBD2 matches 8 bases. The germline gives CDR1 SQVTM, CDR2 ANQGSEA. This CDR3 spans 13 amino acids. V lost 6 bases to trimming and J lost 1 base; unmatched junction nucleotides: 3. CDR3 loop: CSVREGGTDTQYF. The DNA of the CDR3 is TGCAGCGTCCGGGAGGGAGGCACAGATACGCAGTATTTT.

The chain employs TRBV13 and TRBJ2-5; the D gene is possibly TRBD1 (5 bases). This CDR3 is 14 amino acids long. Germline CDR1 is PRHDT and CDR2 is FYEKMQ (reference sequence). V lost 5 bases and J lost 2, with 12 bases in between. The CDR3 is CASSTRQRQETQYF. The DNA for the CDR3 is TGTGCCAGCAGCACCCGACAGAGGCAAGAGACCCAGTACTTC.

V usage is TRBV7-6 and J usage is TRBJ1-2, with 8 bases lining up with TRBD1. Germline V gene sequence: CDR1 SGHVS, CDR2 FNYEAQ. V shed 6 bases, J shed 3 bases, and the junction held 9 bases outside the gene matches. This CDR3 region has 15 residues. CDR3 loop: CASSISQGGYYGYTF. The CDR3 bases are TGTGCCAGCAGTATTTCACAGGGGGGTTACTATGGCTACACCTTC.

The J gene is TRBJ1-1, the V gene TRBV14, with 9 bases aligning to TRBD1. Per the germline V gene, CDR1 is SGHDN and CDR2 is FVKESK. The CDR3 loop spans 17 amino acids. Unmatched junction bases numbered 11, after V lost 4 bases and J lost 2 bases. CDR3 DNA: TGTGCCAGCAGCCCAGAACCCGGGACAGGGCTTAACACTGAAGCTTTCTTT. This sequence encodes CASSPEPGTGLNTEAFF.

V and J are TRBV5-6 and TRBJ2-7; 7 nucleotides line up with TRBD1. The ends lost 0 bases at V and 5 bases at J; junction bases unmatched: 11. This CDR3 contains 16 residues. Per the germline V gene, CDR1 is SGHDT and CDR2 is YYEEEE. The CDR3 DNA sequence: TGTGCCAGCAGCTTGGAGGACAGGTCCAATCCTGACGAGCAGTACTTC. Amino acid sequence: CASSLEDRSNPDEQYF.

V and J are TRBV5-4 and TRBJ2-7; D might be TRBD2 (5 bases). CDR1 is SGHNT and CDR2 is YYREEE in the germline V gene (reference sequence). The CDR3 extends over 13 amino acids. Trimming shortened V by 2 bases and J by 0 bases, and 6 bases separated the two germline ends. The CDR3: CASSLRDSYEQYF. The CDR3 region has the DNA TGTGCCAGCAGCTTACGGGACTCCTACGAGCAGTACTTC.

With respect to this clone: Relative to the germline gene, one junction end is altered; a read error may explain this. V is TRBV6-5 and J is TRBJ1-5; 7 positions match TRBD1. CDR3 length equals 13 residues. Germline CDR1 and CDR2: MNHEY and SVGAGI. The CDR3 DNA reads TGTGCCAGCAGTTACTCGTTCAGACAGGGTCCTCGTTTT. It yields the protein CASSYSFRQGPRF.

This clone was recorded once. V is TRBV19 and J is TRBJ1-1; 9 bases agree with TRBD1. This CDR3 has 16 amino acids. V was clipped by 3 bases and J by 3 bases; unmatched bases: 8. The germline gives CDR1 LNHDA, CDR2 SQIVND (reference sequence). The CDR3 reads CASSIGTGFADTEAFF. The CDR3 DNA reads as TGTGCCAGTAGTATCGGGACAGGGTTTGCGGACACTGAAGCTTTCTTT.

The V gene is TRBV5-4, the J gene TRBJ2-7, with 8 nucleotides matching TRBD1. Per the germline V gene, CDR1 is SGHNT and CDR2 is YYREEE (reference sequence). V was pared by 0 bases and J by 3 bases, with 8 bases of the junction left unmatched. The CDR3 runs 16 residues. The CDR3 spells CASSLALGQGNYEQYF. In DNA, the CDR3 is TGTGCCAGCAGCTTGGCTCTCGGACAGGGAAACTACGAGCAGTACTTC.

This chain uses TRBV4-2 with TRBJ2-7, with D perhaps TRBD2 (5 bases). CDR1 and CDR2 (germline): LGHNA, YNFKEQ. This CDR3 contains 15 residues. Trimming left V 1 base short and J 0 bases short, with 10 bases between. CDR3 sequence (DNA): TGTGCCAGCAGCCAAGTGTCGGGGAGCTCCTACGAGCAGTACTTC. It codes for CASSQVSGSSYEQYF.

The count of this clone is one. The chain couples TRBV11-2 to TRBJ2-3, with a possible D match to TRBD1 (6 bases). The V end lost 5 bases, the J end lost 6 bases, and 12 bases lay between the germline ends. CDR3 length equals 13 residues. The germline V gene encodes CDR1 SGHAT and CDR2 FQNNGV. The CDR3 region is CASSRSRGDTQYF. CDR3 nucleotide sequence: TGTGCCAGCAGCCGCTCGAGGGGGGATACGCAGTATTTT. The full variable domain, rest sourced from reference TRBV11-2 and TRBJ2-3, is EAGVAQSPRYKIIEKRQSVAFWCNPISGHATLYWYQQILGQGPKLLIQFQNNGVVDDSQLPKDRFSAERLKGVDSTLKIQPAKLEDSAVYLCASSRSRGDTQYFGPGTRLTVL.

The chain recombines TRBV9 with TRBJ1-2, with D perhaps matching TRBD1 (5 bases). There are 15 residues in the CDR3. V was cut by 4 bases and J by 2 bases, with 15 bases left in between. Germline V gene lookup returns CDR1 SGDLS and CDR2 YYNGEE. The DNA for the CDR3 is TGTGCCAGCAGCTCCTATTTGGGACTCAACTATGGCTACACCTTC. Translated, it gives CASSSYLGLNYGYTF.

The rearrangement uses TRBV7-2 and TRBJ2-2, with TRBD2 matching 8 bases. With 7 bases clipped from V and 4 bases from J, the junction kept 11 bases outside the gene matches. The CDR3 spans 16 residues. Germline loops: CDR1 SGHTA, CDR2 FQGNSA. The CDR3 region has the DNA TGTGCCAGCACCCCCAACGGGGGGGTTTCCACCGGGGAGCTGTTTTTT. The encoded protein is CASTPNGGVSTGELFF.

This sequence joins TRBV19 and TRBJ2-7; 7 bases line up with TRBD1. The ends lost 4 bases at V and 7 bases at J; junction bases unmatched: 7. Germline V gene lookup returns CDR1 LNHDA and CDR2 SQIVND (reference sequence). The length of the CDR3 is 13 residues. The CDR3 sequence is CASSTRQGLEQYF. The CDR3 DNA sequence: TGTGCCAGTAGTACCAGACAGGGTTTGGAGCAGTACTTC.

V and J are TRBV7-6 and TRBJ1-6; D is unresolved. The CDR3 loop spans 15 amino acids. Germline loops: CDR1 SGHVS, CDR2 FNYEAQ. Trimming left V 5 bases short and J 4 bases short, with 12 bases between. The CDR3 coding sequence is TGTGCCAGCAGCGATAGTACGGGGTATAATTCACCCCTCCACTTT. It encodes CASSDSTGYNSPLHF. The full variable domain, its missing parts supplied by reference TRBV7-6 and TRBJ1-6, is GAGVSQSPRYKVTKRGQDVALRCDPISGHVSLYWYRQALGQGPEFLTYFNYEAQQDKSGLPNDRFSAERPEGSISTLTIQRTEQRDSAMYRCASSDSTGYNSPLHFGNGTRLTVT.

The chain joins TRBV29-1 to TRBJ1-3; 9 bases match TRBD1. CDR3 length: 14 amino acids. The junction had 1 base not matched to a gene; V was cut back by 4 bases and J by 0 bases. Germline CDR1 reads SQVTM; CDR2 reads ANQGSEA. The CDR3 protein is CSVVQGASGNTIYF. The CDR3 DNA reads TGCAGCGTTGTACAGGGGGCCTCTGGAAACACCATATATTTT. Combining the CDR3 with reference TRBV29-1 and TRBJ1-3 gives the whole variable domain SAVISQKPSRDICQRGTSLTIQCQVDSQVTMMFWYRQQPGQSLTLIATANQGSEATYESGFVIDKFPISRPNLTFSTLTVSNMSPEDSSIYLCSVVQGASGNTIYFGEGSWLTVV.

V is TRBV6-6 and J is TRBJ2-7, with 9 bases that match TRBD1. Per germline, CDR1 MNHNY and CDR2 SVGAGI (reference sequence). CDR3 length: 12 residues. V shed 11 bases and J 3 bases; nucleotides not matched to a gene: 5. CDR3 nucleotides: TGTGCCGCCGGACAGGGGCTCTACGAGCAGTACTTC. Translating it yields CAAGQGLYEQYF.

The chain carries TRBV19 and TRBJ2-2; 12 nucleotides match TRBD2. The V gene's germline CDR1 is LNHDA and CDR2 SQIVND (reference sequence). This CDR3 has 17 amino acids. The V and J ends lost 6 bases and 8 bases, in that order; junction bases with no gene match: 13. The DNA for the CDR3 is TGTGCCAGTAGAGAGAGGACTAGCGGGGATAGAAGGGGGGAGCTGTTTTTT. The encoded protein is CASRERTSGDRRGELFF.